The 28 T cell receptor beta chains below all came from one sample that was sequenced in a study of metastatic and nonmetastatic thyroid tumors (dated by TCRdb to about 2020). The library came from PCR. Sequencing was carried out with an Illumina HiSeq 4000. The public reads were quality trimmed at Q25 with fastp and then assembled into clones with MiXCR by TCRdb, keeping productive beta chains. This sample has 30,000 to 35,000 clones in its table, and less than 40% of those were observed once. The top ten hold 22% of the sample. No treatment had been received by any patient before thyroid surgery. Sample: tumor tissue. The receptors here all came from a female donor with papillary thyroid cancer or a benign thyroid nodule (not recorded which). Some clones in this sample may be carry-over from other donors' samples.

The chain has TRBV6-1 and TRBJ2-2; D unclear. The CDR3 spans 15 residues. The germline V gene encodes CDR1 MNHNS and CDR2 SASEGT. V was clipped by 6 bases and J by 3 bases, with 14 bases between them. The CDR3 coding sequence is TGTGCCAGCAGAAAAGAAGGGATATACACCGGGGAGCTGTTTTTT. It codes for CASRKEGIYTGELFF.

This clone was observed a few times. The chain links TRBV6-1 to TRBJ1-1; TRBD1 is a possible D gene (5 bases). The CDR3 is made up of 13 amino acids. From germline, CDR1 is MNHNS and CDR2 SASEGT. Trimming took off 5 bases at V and 6 bases at J, with 13 bases between the two ends. The CDR3 coding sequence is TGTGCCAGCAGTCAAACGGAGGGGTCTGAAGCTTTCTTT. It specifies CASSQTEGSEAFF.

A few counts support this clone. Other DNA sequences within the sample encode an identical CDR3. The rearrangement joins TRBV12-3 or TRBV12-4 to TRBJ2-3; 9 nucleotides agree with TRBD1. J was trimmed by 5 bases and V by 8 bases; bases with no gene match: 8. The CDR3 totals 14 residues. The CDR3 region is CASARDRDVDTQYF. The CDR3 DNA follows: TGTGCCAGCGCTCGGGACAGGGACGTAGATACGCAGTATTTT.

This chain links TRBV28 with TRBJ1-2; possible D gene TRBD1, 5 bases. CDR1 is MDHEN and CDR2 is SYDVKM in the germline V gene. The V gene lost 7 bases and the J gene lost 4 bases, with 13 bases spanning the gap. This CDR3 is 13 amino acids long. The CDR3 sequence is CASTQGRSYGYTF. The CDR3 nucleotides read TGTGCCAGCACCCAGGGACGGAGCTATGGCTACACCTTC.

This clone was observed a handful of times. V gene TRBV19 combines with J gene TRBJ1-6; tentatively, D is TRBD1 (6 bases). CDR3 length equals 12 residues. V lost 11 bases, J lost 12 bases, and 17 bases lay in between. Germline V lookup: CDR1 LNHDA, CDR2 SQIVND (reference sequence). The CDR3 DNA follows: TGTGCCGTCAACCGGGAGGGGGGACCCCTCCACTTT. This encodes CAVNREGGPLHF. The full variable domain, rest sourced from reference TRBV19 and TRBJ1-6, is DGGITQSPKYLFRKEGQNVTLSCEQNLNHDAMYWYRQDPGQGLRLIYYSQIVNDFQKGDIAEGYSVSREKKESFPLTVTSAQKNPTAFYLCAVNREGGPLHFGNGTRLTVT.

J is TRBJ2-1 and V is TRBV11-2, with 11 bases matching TRBD1. The V and J ends lost 5 bases and 4 bases, in that order; junction bases with no gene match: 7. CDR3 length equals 16 residues. Germline loops: CDR1 SGHAT, CDR2 FQNNGV. The DNA for the CDR3 is TGTGCCAGCAGCCTACGAGGGACAGGGGGGTACAATGAGCAGTTCTTC. This encodes CASSLRGTGGYNEQFF.

J is TRBJ2-7 and V is TRBV6-2 or TRBV6-3; D gene uncertain. The CDR3 loop spans 11 amino acids. Per the germline V gene, CDR1 is MNHEY and CDR2 is SVGEGT. Trimming cost V 2 bases and J 6 bases, with 5 bases left between them. CDR3 loop: CASSYRFEQYF. The CDR3 coding sequence is TGTGCCAGCAGTTACCGGTTCGAGCAGTACTTC.

The rearrangement links TRBV13 to TRBJ2-2, with D perhaps matching TRBD2 (5 bases). CDR3 length: 17 residues. Per the germline V gene, CDR1 is PRHDT and CDR2 is FYEKMQ (reference sequence). Trimming took 1 base from V and 4 from J, leaving 16 bases between them. The CDR3 spells CASSLASSLGGTGELFF. As DNA, the CDR3 is TGTGCCAGCAGCTTAGCCTCTAGCCTCGGCGGCACCGGGGAGCTGTTTTTT.

The CDR3 is CASGQGPNYGYTF. DNA for the CDR3: TGTGCCAGTGGACAGGGGCCCAACTATGGCTACACCTTC. The V gene is TRBV6-1, the J gene TRBJ1-2, with 9 bases aligning to TRBD1. Germline CDR1 and CDR2: MNHNS and SASEGT. The V segment lost 9 bases and the J segment 2 bases; nucleotides outside the gene matches: 4. This CDR3 spans 13 amino acids.

The rearrangement joins TRBV19 to TRBJ2-2; D gene ambiguous. CDR1 and CDR2 from the germline V gene are LNHDA and SQIVND (reference sequence). Trimming removed 2 bases at V and 4 bases at J, with 2 bases between. The CDR3 is made up of 12 amino acids. The CDR3 here is CASSIITGELFF. The DNA for the CDR3 is TGTGCCAGTAGTATAATCACCGGGGAGCTGTTTTTT.

V usage is TRBV20-1 and J usage is TRBJ1-2; no clear D gene. Trimming pared 8 bases from V and 4 bases from J, leaving 17 bases between. Germline CDR1 and CDR2: DFQATT and SNEGSKA (reference sequence). The CDR3 totals 13 residues. CDR3 region: CSLGKGPVYGYTF. CDR3 nucleotide sequence: TGCAGTCTCGGGAAAGGCCCGGTCTATGGCTACACCTTC.

The rearrangement links TRBV4-2 to TRBJ2-2; D not resolved. Germline lookup yields CDR1 LGHNA and CDR2 YNFKEQ. This CDR3 is 14 amino acids long. Deletions cut 3 bases from V and 1 base from J, with 6 bases between. The CDR3 loop is CASSQVQNTGELFF. DNA of the CDR3: TGTGCCAGCAGCCAGGTTCAGAACACCGGGGAGCTGTTTTTT.

The gene calls are TRBV30 and TRBJ1-6, with no clear D. Between the trimmed V and J ends, which lost 5 bases and 5 bases, there was a span of 7 bases. This CDR3 is 12 amino acids long. Germline V lookup: CDR1 GTSNPN, CDR2 SVGIG (reference sequence). The CDR3 region has the DNA TGTGCCTGGGGACGGAATAATTCACCCCTCCACTTT. Encoded protein: CAWGRNNSPLHF.

This clone was seen a few times. The genes are TRBV6-1 and TRBJ1-6; a weak D match, TRBD1 (6 bases). The CDR3 has 14 residues. Germline assignment: CDR1 MNHNS and CDR2 SASEGT. The V end was cut by 6 bases, the J end by 7 bases, with 13 bases between. This CDR3 reads CASRGDTGNSPLHF. The DNA for the CDR3 is TGTGCCAGCAGGGGGGACACAGGGAATTCACCCCTCCACTTT.

J is TRBJ2-7 and V is TRBV5-1, with unresolved D. The V end was cut by 4 bases, the J end by 0 bases, with 14 bases between. Germline V lookup: CDR1 SGHRS, CDR2 YFSETQ. This CDR3 region has 15 residues. CDR3 region: CASSPEDGISYEQYF. The CDR3 nucleotides read TGCGCCAGCAGCCCTGAGGACGGAATCTCCTACGAGCAGTACTTC.

This rearrangement joins TRBV10-2 to TRBJ2-7; D might be TRBD1 (5 bases). Germline CDR1 and CDR2: WSHSY and SAAADI. The CDR3 runs to 13 residues. V was cut by 4 bases and J by 2 bases, with 9 bases left in between. The CDR3: CASSVRTTYEQYF. The CDR3 coding sequence is TGCGCCAGCAGTGTGAGGACAACCTACGAGCAGTACTTC.

The V call is TRBV3-1, the J call TRBJ1-1; D is possibly TRBD1 (6 bases). Germline V gene sequence: CDR1 LGHDT, CDR2 YNNKEL (reference sequence). The CDR3 runs 14 residues. The V end was cut by 3 bases, the J end by 3 bases, with 11 bases between. In DNA, the CDR3 is TGTGCCAGCAGCCATGAGGACAGTCACACTGAAGCTTTCTTT. It specifies CASSHEDSHTEAFF.

This chain connects TRBV20-1 to TRBJ2-7; TRBD2 agrees at 10 bases. This CDR3 is 15 amino acids long. Germline V gives CDR1 DFQATT, CDR2 SNEGSKA (reference sequence). V trimming: 2 bases; J trimming: 5 bases; junction bases outside the gene matches: 9. Written as DNA, the CDR3 is TGCAGTGCTAGACGGCTAGCGGGAGTACTTAACGAGCAGTACTTC. Translated: CSARRLAGVLNEQYF.

The rearrangement links TRBV5-1 to TRBJ2-5; a weak D match, TRBD2 (5 bases). CDR1 is SGHRS, CDR2 YFSETQ, per germline. V was shortened by 1 base and J by 5 bases, with 15 bases between the two germline ends. The length of the CDR3 is 15 residues. DNA for the CDR3: TGCGCCAGCAGCTTGACTCTGGGTGGCGGGGAGACCCAGTACTTC. It yields the protein CASSLTLGGGETQYF.

The chain joins TRBV7-9 to TRBJ1-2; maybe TRBD1 (6 bases). The ends were cut back, 2 bases at V and 4 bases at J, with 14 bases in the middle. The CDR3 is 15 residues long. Per the germline V gene, CDR1 is SEHNR and CDR2 is FQNEAQ (reference sequence). CDR3 DNA: TGTGCCAGCAGCTTACCCGGGGGCGCATCCTATGGCTACACCTTC. Protein product: CASSLPGGASYGYTF.

This clone was seen a single time. The genes are TRBV7-3 and TRBJ1-1; D not resolved. From germline, CDR1 is SGHTA and CDR2 FQGTGA. Deletions cut 5 bases from V and 3 bases from J, with 10 bases between. This CDR3 is built from 13 residues. The CDR3 bases are TGTGCCAGCAGCCCAGCGGGTTACACTGAAGCTTTCTTT. Its protein product is CASSPAGYTEAFF.

The rearrangement links TRBV12-3 or TRBV12-4 to TRBJ2-7, with 11 bases identical to TRBD1. There are 14 residues in the CDR3. Losses at the gene ends were 5 bases for V and 6 bases for J; bases not matched to a gene: 6. The CDR3 nucleotides are TGTGCCAGCAGTCCAGAGGACAGGGGGCGCGAGCAGTACTTC. Translating it yields CASSPEDRGREQYF.

The chain couples TRBV12-3 or TRBV12-4 to TRBJ1-2; 10 nucleotides line up with TRBD1. Trimming cost V 6 bases and J 0 bases; bases outside gene matches: 7. The CDR3 is 16 residues long. CDR3 loop: CASSHDDRGPNYGYTF. CDR3 nucleotides: TGTGCCAGCAGCCACGATGACAGGGGGCCTAACTATGGCTACACCTTC.

As to this clone: Distinct nucleotide sequences in the sample also encode this CDR3. V and J are TRBV28 and TRBJ2-2; 9 bases are a match to TRBD2. Per germline, CDR1 MDHEN and CDR2 SYDVKM. This CDR3 comprises 15 residues. V lost 3 bases, J lost 7 bases, and 6 bases stayed unmatched. CDR3 sequence reads: CASSFGLAGIGELFF. In nucleotides, the CDR3 is TGTGCCAGCAGTTTTGGGCTAGCGGGGATCGGGGAGCTGTTTTTT.

The CDR3 is CASSLEGTAGLYGYTF. The CDR3 bases are TGTGCCAGCAGCTTGGAGGGGACAGCAGGCCTTTATGGCTACACCTTC. V usage is TRBV5-5 and J usage is TRBJ1-2; TRBD1 matches at 7 bases. This CDR3 spans 16 amino acids. Unmatched junction bases numbered 10, after V lost 0 bases and J lost 5 bases. CDR1 and CDR2 (germline): SGHKS, YYEKEE (reference sequence). The full variable domain, rest sourced from reference TRBV5-5 and TRBJ1-2, is DAGVTQSPTHLIKTRGQQVTLRCSPISGHKSVSWYQQVLGQGPQFIFQYYEKEERGRGNFPDRFSARQFPNYSSELNVNALLLGDSALYLCASSLEGTAGLYGYTFGSGTRLTVV.

The genes are TRBV24-1 and TRBJ1-2, with 9 bases matching TRBD1. From germline, CDR1 is KGHDR and CDR2 SFDVKD. The CDR3 contains 13 residues. Unmatched junction bases numbered 1, after V lost 2 bases and J lost 7 bases. CDR3 nucleotides: TGTGCCACCAGTGATTCACAGGGGGCTGGCTACACCTTC. It codes for CATSDSQGAGYTF.

In the case of this clone: The junction departs from the called germline gene at one end, perhaps through a read error. The chain employs TRBV5-1 and TRBJ2-7, with D unresolved. CDR3 length equals 17 residues. Looked up from germline, CDR1 is SGHRS and CDR2 is YFSETQ. The DNA of the CDR3 is TGCGTCAGCAGCCTCTTAGCCCTCACGGAACTCCGACCTCGGCAGTACTTC. This sequence encodes CVSSLLALTELRPRQYF.

This clone was counted a single time. J is TRBJ1-5 and V is TRBV4-3, with 7 bases matching TRBD1. The V segment lost 0 bases and the J segment 3 bases; nucleotides outside the gene matches: 2. This CDR3 spans 15 amino acids. The germline gives CDR1 LGHNA, CDR2 YSLEER. The CDR3 region is CASSQETGVNQPQHF. In DNA, the CDR3 is TGCGCCAGCAGCCAAGAAACAGGGGTCAATCAGCCCCAGCATTTT.